Presented here are 25 T cell receptor beta chains from one specimen sequenced in a study of T cell responses to AZD1222 COVID-19 vaccine. Sequencing was performed with immunoSEQ multiplex PCR; in TCRdb, only in-frame clones are kept and a portion is missing. The table shows 180,000 or so clones, with roughly 94% occurring only once. Source: peripheral blood, taken on day 0 of AZD1222 vaccination. These receptor sequences come from an adult in good health.

This clone occurred once. The chain is built from TRBV4-1 and TRBJ2-1, with TRBD1 matching over 7 bases. CDR3 size: 17 residues. Trimming cost V 2 bases and J 0 bases; bases outside gene matches: 7. Germline CDR1 and CDR2: MGHRA and YSYEKL. The CDR3 DNA reads as TGCGCCAGCAGCCAACGACAGGGACCGAGCTCCTACAATGAGCAGTTCTTC. Its translation is CASSQRQGPSSYNEQFF.

This clone has a single count. J is TRBJ1-1 and V is TRBV5-4; D unresolved. Germline V lookup: CDR1 SGHNT, CDR2 YYREEE (reference sequence). Trimming cost V 1 base and J 3 bases, with 7 bases left between them. There are 13 residues in the CDR3. CDR3 protein: CASSLRGDTEAFF. The DNA of the CDR3 is TGTGCCAGCAGCTTGCGGGGAGACACTGAAGCTTTCTTT. Full variable domain (outside the CDR3, taken from reference TRBV5-4 and TRBJ1-1): ETGVTQSPTHLIKTRGQQVTLRCSSQSGHNTVSWYQQALGQGPQFIFQYYREEENGRGNFPPRFSGLQFPNYSSELNVNALELDDSALYLCASSLRGDTEAFFGQGTRLTVV.

V is TRBV28 and J is TRBJ2-7; 7 nucleotides line up with TRBD1. The V gene's germline CDR1 is MDHEN and CDR2 SYDVKM. CDR3 length: 15 amino acids. The V gene end was trimmed by 2 bases and the J gene end by 3 bases; junction bases not matched to a gene: 7. The CDR3 is CASSLMGTDIYEQYF. The CDR3 DNA sequence: TGTGCCAGCAGTTTAATGGGGACAGATATCTACGAGCAGTACTTC.

This chain connects TRBV12-5 to TRBJ1-5; 7 positions agree with TRBD1. The CDR3 has 16 amino acids. The V gene's germline CDR1 is LGHNT and CDR2 FRNRAP. V dropped 3 bases and J dropped 6; count of bases not matched to a gene: 11. CDR3 protein: CASGFRVGGTSQPQHF. CDR3 sequence (DNA): TGTGCTAGTGGTTTTCGGGTAGGGGGCACAAGTCAGCCCCAGCATTTT. The variable domain in full, completed from reference TRBV12-5 and TRBJ1-5, reads DARVTQTPRHKVTEMGQEVTMRCQPILGHNTVFWYRQTMMQGLELLAYFRNRAPLDDSGMPKDRFSAEMPDATLATLKIQPSEPRDSAVYFCASGFRVGGTSQPQHFGDGTRLSIL.

This clone was counted between two and nine times. V is TRBV5-1 and J is TRBJ2-3; no clear D gene. This CDR3 contains 14 residues. V was pared by 4 bases and J by 2 bases, with 11 bases between. Germline V gene sequence: CDR1 SGHRS, CDR2 YFSETQ. CDR3 protein: CASSLGDFTDTQYF. DNA of the CDR3: TGCGCCAGCAGCCTCGGAGACTTCACAGATACGCAGTATTTT.

V usage is TRBV5-1 and J usage is TRBJ2-2; D not certain. The CDR3 runs to 14 residues. Germline V lookup: CDR1 SGHRS, CDR2 YFSETQ. Trimming took 4 bases from V and 0 from J, leaving 7 bases between them. CDR3 DNA: TGCGCCAGCAGCCCCGGTTCGAACACCGGGGAGCTGTTTTTT. Protein: CASSPGSNTGELFF.

The chain is built from TRBV11-2 and TRBJ2-5, with D tentatively TRBD1 or TRBD2 (5 bases each). The CDR3 is 13 amino acids. The germline V and J ends were trimmed by 8 bases and 5 bases, with 15 bases remaining between them. Germline V CDR1 and CDR2: SGHAT, FQNNGV. This CDR3 reads CASAIRGGETQYF. The CDR3 DNA reads TGTGCCAGCGCTATAAGGGGCGGGGAGACCCAGTACTTC.

The chain employs TRBV27 and TRBJ1-1; D possibly corresponds to TRBD1 (5 bases). The V gene lost 0 bases and the J gene lost 2 bases, with 10 bases spanning the gap. Germline V gene data show CDR1 as MNHEY and CDR2 as SMNVEV (reference sequence). The CDR3 loop spans 15 amino acids. The CDR3 nucleotides read TGTGCCAGCAGTTTATCCGTCCAGGGTAACACTGAAGCTTTCTTT. Translated, it gives CASSLSVQGNTEAFF.

Only a few counts were recorded for this clone. Other DNA sequences of this sample code for an identical CDR3. The V gene is TRBV27, the J gene TRBJ1-1; unclear D gene. The CDR3 spans 11 residues. Germline V CDR1 and CDR2: MNHEY, SMNVEV (reference sequence). V dropped 8 bases and J dropped 5 bases, with 9 bases sitting between them. CDR3 sequence: CASRSFTEAFF. For the CDR3, the DNA is TGTGCCAGCCGTTCATTTACTGAAGCTTTCTTT.

The rearrangement joins TRBV5-1 to TRBJ2-1, with 9 bases lining up with TRBD2. The germline CDR1 and CDR2 sequences are SGHRS and YFSETQ. The CDR3 is made up of 14 amino acids. Germline trimming cut 2 bases from V and 8 bases from J; bases unmatched to any gene: 5. As DNA, the CDR3 is TGCGCCAGCAGCTTCGCTAGCGGGGCCGATGAGCAGTTCTTC. As protein: CASSFASGADEQFF. The full variable domain, its missing parts supplied by reference TRBV5-1 and TRBJ2-1, is KAGVTQTPRYLIKTRGQQVTLSCSPISGHRSVSWYQQTPGQGLQFLFEYFSETQRNKGNFPGRFSGRQFSNSRSEMNVSTLELGDSALYLCASSFASGADEQFFGPGTRLTVL.

V is TRBV5-1 and J is TRBJ2-7; 8 bases are a match to TRBD2. CDR3 length equals 15 residues. From germline, CDR1 is SGHRS and CDR2 YFSETQ. The V segment lost 3 bases and the J segment 0 bases; nucleotides outside the gene matches: 5. CDR3 coding DNA: TGCGCCAGCAGCTCAGGCGGGAGGAGCTCCTACGAGCAGTACTTC. It is translated as CASSSGGRSSYEQYF. The full variable domain, in which reference TRBV5-1 and TRBJ2-7 provide the parts outside the CDR3, is KAGVTQTPRYLIKTRGQQVTLSCSPISGHRSVSWYQQTPGQGLQFLFEYFSETQRNKGNFPGRFSGRQFSNSRSEMNVSTLELGDSALYLCASSSGGRSSYEQYFGPGTRLTVT.

The genes are TRBV28 and TRBJ1-6; D perhaps matches TRBD1 (5 bases). With 2 bases removed from V and 8 bases from J, the gap between germline ends came to 19 bases. There are 17 residues in the CDR3. Germline CDR1 MDHEN, CDR2 SYDVKM. CDR3 loop: CASSLRDRRWRDSPLHF. The CDR3 DNA is TGTGCCAGCAGTTTAAGGGACCGGAGATGGCGGGATTCACCCCTCCACTTT.

The chain combines TRBV28 with TRBJ2-4; 8 nucleotides agree with TRBD2. Germline V gene sequence: CDR1 MDHEN, CDR2 SYDVKM. The CDR3 sequence is 13 residues long. Germline trimming cut 8 bases from V and 6 bases from J; bases unmatched to any gene: 6. CDR3 DNA: TGTGCCAGCGGGTGGGCGGGGGGAAACATTCAGTACTTC. Residues: CASGWAGGNIQYF.

This clone appeared a single time. At the DNA level, this CDR3 is encoded by other sequences in the same sample as well. This chain joins TRBV30 and TRBJ1-5, with 9 positions matching TRBD1. Germline CDR1 is GTSNPN and CDR2 is SVGIG (reference sequence). Trimming cost V 2 bases and J 4 bases; bases outside gene matches: 3. This CDR3 is built from 14 residues. In DNA, the CDR3 is TGTGCCTGGAGTCCCGGGACAGGGAATCAGCCCCAGCATTTT. It is translated as CAWSPGTGNQPQHF.

CDR3 loop: CAWSSGINTEAFF. The CDR3 nucleotides read TGTGCCTGGTCTTCAGGCATCAACACTGAAGCTTTCTTT. The V call is TRBV30, the J call TRBJ1-1; no clear D gene. CDR3 length equals 13 residues. The V gene lost 5 bases and the J gene lost 2 bases, with 12 bases spanning the gap. The germline gives CDR1 GTSNPN, CDR2 SVGIG (reference sequence).

The chain carries TRBV12-3 or TRBV12-4 and TRBJ2-1; D might be TRBD2 (6 bases). The length of the CDR3 is 13 residues. Trimming cost V 5 bases and J 7 bases, with 12 bases left between them. The CDR3: CASSRSGLNEQFF. CDR3 sequence (DNA): TGTGCCAGCAGTCGATCGGGACTTAATGAGCAGTTCTTC.

This chain joins TRBV3-1 (or the pseudogene TRBV3-2) and TRBJ2-5, with a possible D match to TRBD2 (6 bases). Germline values: CDR1 LGHDT, CDR2 YNNKEL (reference sequence). There are 15 residues in the CDR3. Trimming took off 3 bases at V and 2 bases at J, with 13 bases between the two ends. The CDR3 sequence is CASSHIRAGQETQYF. The CDR3 nucleotides read TGTGCCAGCAGCCACATCAGGGCGGGACAAGAGACCCAGTACTTC.

The V and J genes are TRBV6-2 or TRBV6-3 and TRBJ1-3; TRBD1 might be the D (5 bases). Germline assignment: CDR1 MNHEY and CDR2 SVGEGT. The CDR3 is made up of 19 amino acids. V lost 2 bases, J lost 0 bases, and 20 bases lay in between. The CDR3 DNA reads TGTGCCAGCAGTTACCGGCGGGACCCCATGAGACACTCTGGAAACACCATATATTTT. The encoded protein is CASSYRRDPMRHSGNTIYF.

The chain employs TRBV18 and TRBJ1-2; 9 bases align to TRBD1. Germline trimming cut 3 bases from V and 5 bases from J; bases unmatched to any gene: 4. The CDR3 loop spans 14 amino acids. Looked up from germline, CDR1 is KGHSH and CDR2 is LQKENI. CDR3 protein: CASSPRGQGYGYTF. CDR3 DNA: TGTGCCAGCTCACCTAGAGGACAGGGGTATGGCTACACCTTC.

V gene TRBV14 combines with J gene TRBJ2-1; 12 bases are a match to TRBD1. Germline V gene lookup returns CDR1 SGHDN and CDR2 FVKESK. The CDR3 loop spans 14 amino acids. V trimming: 8 bases; J trimming: 10 bases; junction bases outside the gene matches: 9. The DNA for the CDR3 is TGTGCCAGCTCCCGGGACAGGGGGCTAGGGGAGCAGTTCTTC. It translates to CASSRDRGLGEQFF.

This clone came up once. V gene TRBV20-1 combines with J gene TRBJ1-2, with D hard to call. Germline V gives CDR1 DFQATT, CDR2 SNEGSKA (reference sequence). Trimming took off 3 bases at V and 4 bases at J, with 12 bases between the two ends. The CDR3 covers 13 residues. The CDR3 bases are TGCAGTGCTAGTAAGCGCGGAGGCTATGGCTACACCTTC. Protein product: CSASKRGGYGYTF.

This rearrangement joins TRBV5-3 to TRBJ1-5, with 9 bases identical to TRBD1. TRBV5-3 is filed as an ORF, its function uncertain. V shed 1 base and J 0 bases; nucleotides not matched to a gene: 11. The CDR3 covers 19 residues. The CDR3 coding sequence is TGTGCCAGAAGCTTGTGTCGGGACAGGGTAGGGGGTAGCAATCAGCCCCAGCATTTT. It codes for CARSLCRDRVGGSNQPQHF.

A note on this clone: Other DNA sequences in this specimen translate into the identical CDR3. The chain is built from TRBV9 and TRBJ1-3; D remains ambiguous. CDR3 length: 14 amino acids. Deletions cut 2 bases from V and 0 bases from J, with 6 bases between. CDR1 is SGDLS and CDR2 is YYNGEE in the germline V gene. The CDR3 DNA sequence: TGTGCCAGCAGCGTCGGGGACTCTGGAAACACCATATATTTT. Its protein is CASSVGDSGNTIYF.

This clone was observed once. This chain uses TRBV28 with TRBJ1-5; no definite D call. Between the trimmed V and J ends, which lost 6 bases and 1 base, there was a span of 10 bases. The CDR3 is 14 residues long. CDR1 is MDHEN and CDR2 is SYDVKM in the germline V gene. CDR3 bases: TGTGCCAGCAGGCCCCCCCTCAGCAATCAGCCCCAGCATTTT. Translation: CASRPPLSNQPQHF.

V and J are TRBV5-4 and TRBJ1-2; the D gene is possibly TRBD1 (6 bases). Germline CDR1 is SGHNT and CDR2 is YYREEE (reference sequence). This CDR3 has 13 residues. V lost 6 bases and J lost 4, with 13 bases in between. CDR3 in amino acids: CASKPQDSYGYTF. CDR3 sequence (DNA): TGTGCCAGCAAACCGCAGGACAGCTATGGCTACACCTTC.